Below are 14 T cell receptor beta chains sequenced from a single sample in a study of T-cell reconstitution after alpha-beta-depleted transplantation in children. Preparation of the TCRbeta library involved a method that used unique molecular identifiers. TCRdb called the PCR reads again in MiXCR, with one record for every CDR3 protein. Seen here are some 530,000 distinct CDR3 sequences, roughly an eighth observed once, and the top ten hold around 5.8%. The material was PBMCs from the stem cell graft donor, obtained from the stem cell graft. These receptors all come from a human donor who donated a stem cell graft to a child with combined immunodeficiency.

This clonotype showed up just a few times. The CDR3 DNA is TGTGCCAGCAGCTTAGATCTGTCGCGGCGGGAGAAAGACTTCGAGCAGTACTTC. It is translated as CASSLDLSRREKDFEQYF. The chain has TRBV11-2 and TRBJ2-7; 7 nucleotides align to TRBD2. With 0 bases clipped from V and 6 bases from J, the junction kept 17 bases outside the gene matches. The CDR3 contains 18 residues. Germline CDR1 reads SGHAT; CDR2 reads FQNNGV.

This clonotype has a handful of counts. The rearrangement uses TRBV19 and TRBJ1-2, with 7 bases lining up with TRBD1. V shed 10 bases and J 4 bases; nucleotides not matched to a gene: 9. The CDR3 has 13 amino acids. Germline assignment: CDR1 LNHDA and CDR2 SQIVND (reference sequence). In DNA, the CDR3 is TGTGCCACTACGACAGGGACGGGCTATGGCTACACCTTC. Translation gives CATTTGTGYGYTF.

The chain links TRBV3-1 to TRBJ1-6, with unresolved D. This CDR3 spans 13 amino acids. Deletions cut 5 bases from V and 8 bases from J, with 10 bases between. Germline V gene lookup returns CDR1 LGHDT and CDR2 YNNKEL (reference sequence). CDR3 sequence reads: CASSVQQHSPLHF. CDR3 DNA sequence: TGTGCCAGCAGCGTCCAGCAGCATTCACCCCTCCACTTT.

This chain uses TRBV7-9 with TRBJ2-2; 8 nucleotides agree with TRBD1. Looked up from germline, CDR1 is SEHNR and CDR2 is FQNEAQ (reference sequence). The CDR3 has 17 amino acids. With V trimmed by 5 bases and J by 2 bases, 10 bases remained unmatched. The CDR3 region has the DNA TGTGCCAGCAGCCGCCCGCCAGGGGGCGCAAACACCGGGGAGCTGTTTTTT. Its protein is CASSRPPGGANTGELFF. Drawing the rest from reference TRBV7-9 and TRBJ2-2, the complete variable domain is DTGVSQNPRHKITKRGQNVTFRCDPISEHNRLYWYRQTLGQGPEFLTYFQNEAQLEKSRLLSDRFSAERPKGSFSTLEIQRTEQGDSAMYLCASSRPPGGANTGELFFGEGSRLTVL.

The chain links TRBV20-1 to TRBJ1-5, with D possibly being TRBD1 (5 bases). Trimming shortened V by 6 bases and J by 0 bases, and 15 bases separated the two germline ends. Germline CDR1 is DFQATT and CDR2 is SNEGSKA (reference sequence). The CDR3 loop spans 15 amino acids. The CDR3 reads CSAPSDNYSNQPQHF. The CDR3 bases are TGCAGTGCCCCATCGGACAACTATAGCAATCAGCCCCAGCATTTT.

This chain links TRBV20-1 with TRBJ2-1; 8 positions match TRBD2. Germline CDR1 is DFQATT and CDR2 is SNEGSKA (reference sequence). The CDR3 length is 13 residues. V gave up 7 bases and J gave up 5 bases; unmatched junction bases: 7. CDR3 protein: CSGLGGANNEQFF. The CDR3 nucleotides read TGCAGTGGGCTCGGGGGGGCTAACAATGAGCAGTTCTTC.

This clonotype was detected many times. CDR3 region: CASSQGLAVTNEQFF. The CDR3 DNA is TGTGCCAGCAGTCAGGGACTAGCGGTAACCAATGAGCAGTTCTTC. The chain uses TRBV2 and TRBJ2-1, with 11 bases lining up with TRBD2. CDR3 size: 15 residues. The V gene end was trimmed by 5 bases and the J gene end by 6 bases; junction bases not matched to a gene: 6. CDR1 is SNHLY, CDR2 FYNNEI, per germline.

This clonotype was counted a few times. The V gene is TRBV12-3 or TRBV12-4, the J gene TRBJ1-1, with D tentatively TRBD1 (5 bases). V lost 6 bases, J lost 3 bases, and 11 bases lay in between. The CDR3 is 13 amino acids. The CDR3, as DNA: TGTGCCAGCAGCCACATAGGGGACACTGAAGCTTTCTTT. Encoded protein: CASSHIGDTEAFF.

CDR3 in amino acids: CASSWEGEPGLAVQETQYF. The CDR3 bases are TGTGCCAGCAGCTGGGAGGGAGAGCCGGGACTAGCGGTACAAGAGACCCAGTACTTC. The rearrangement links TRBV5-4 to TRBJ2-5; 11 positions agree with TRBD2. The CDR3 is made up of 19 amino acids. The junction had 15 bases not matched to a gene; V was cut back by 3 bases and J by 2 bases. CDR1 SGHNT and CDR2 YYREEE come from the germline V gene (reference sequence).

This clonotype came up many times. This chain links TRBV20-1 with TRBJ1-3; a weak D match, TRBD1 (5 bases). V gave up 5 bases and J gave up 0 bases, with 11 bases separating them. The CDR3 has 14 amino acids. CDR1 DFQATT and CDR2 SNEGSKA come from the germline V gene (reference sequence). CDR3 sequence: CSASRQLSGNTIYF. In DNA, the CDR3 is TGCAGTGCTTCTAGACAGCTCTCTGGAAACACCATATATTTT.

This clonotype appeared many times. The gene calls are TRBV7-9 and TRBJ2-7; D gene unclear. Looked up from germline, CDR1 is SEHNR and CDR2 is FQNEAQ (reference sequence). Trimming cost V 1 base and J 4 bases, with 5 bases left between them. CDR3 length equals 12 residues. CDR3 loop: CASSLDAYEQYF. Written as DNA, the CDR3 is TGTGCCAGCAGCTTAGATGCTTACGAGCAGTACTTC.

This clonotype showed up many times. The chain is built from TRBV19 and TRBJ2-7; 14 nucleotides agree with TRBD2. Germline V CDR1 and CDR2: LNHDA, SQIVND (reference sequence). The CDR3 runs 15 residues. The V segment lost 3 bases and the J segment 4 bases; nucleotides outside the gene matches: 2. This chain's CDR3 is CASSIGTSGSYEQYF. In DNA, the CDR3 is TGTGCCAGTAGTATCGGGACTAGCGGGAGTTACGAGCAGTACTTC.

CDR3 in amino acids: CASSALGQTYGYTF. As DNA, the CDR3 is TGTGCCAGCAGCGCCCTCGGACAGACCTATGGCTACACCTTC. The chain is built from TRBV7-9 and TRBJ1-2, with TRBD1 as a possible D gene (6 bases). CDR1 SEHNR and CDR2 FQNEAQ come from the germline V gene (reference sequence). This CDR3 comprises 14 residues. V lost 5 bases and J lost 4, with 14 bases in between.

This clonotype was seen a handful of times. The rearrangement joins TRBV12-3 or TRBV12-4 to TRBJ2-1; TRBD1 matches 12 bases. Trimming at V came to 7 bases and at J to 7 bases, leaving 8 bases not matched to a gene. The CDR3 consists of 15 residues. CDR3 nucleotides: TGTGCCAGCACCGACCCGGGACAGGGGGCGAATGAGCAGTTCTTC. Amino acid sequence: CASTDPGQGANEQFF.